Below are 4 T cell receptor beta chains sequenced from a single sample in a study of shared clonotypes between healthy human individuals. Clones were sequenced by immunoSEQ multiplex PCR, and TCRdb holds only the in-frame ones, with some missing. The sample has approximately 650,000 clones; roughly 95% are singletons. Naive CD8 isolation took CD45RO-negative cells positively selected for CCR7 and excluded terminally differentiated effector memory CD45RA+ cells. The sequenced sample was naive CD8+ T cells sorted from blood. These receptors came from a woman younger than 45 in good health.

About this clone itself: The same CDR3 is also encoded by other DNA sequences in this sample. The CDR3 region has the DNA TGTGCCAGCAGCTTGGCCAGCACCTACGAGCAGTACTTC. Residues: CASSLASTYEQYF. The chain couples TRBV5-4 to TRBJ2-7; no clear D gene. This CDR3 is built from 13 residues. CDR1 and CDR2 from the germline V gene are SGHNT and YYREEE (reference sequence). Trimming removed 0 bases from V and 2 bases from J, with 6 bases in between.

This sequence joins TRBV28 and TRBJ1-4; no clear D. Looked up from germline, CDR1 is MDHEN and CDR2 is SYDVKM. The CDR3 consists of 16 residues. The V end lost 1 base, the J end lost 0 bases, and 9 bases lay between the germline ends. CDR3 region: CASSLYSGATNEKLFF. CDR3 nucleotides: TGTGCCAGCAGTTTATATTCCGGAGCAACTAATGAAAAACTGTTTTTT.

This clone came up once. The CDR3 sequence is CASSDSGGEGQPQHF. The CDR3 region has the DNA TGTGCCAGCAGTGATTCAGGGGGTGAGGGTCAGCCCCAGCATTTT. The chain links TRBV2 to TRBJ1-5, with 7 bases that match TRBD1. The CDR3 consists of 15 residues. CDR1 SNHLY and CDR2 FYNNEI come from the germline V gene. Trimming at V came to 3 bases and at J to 6 bases, leaving 8 bases not matched to a gene.

This clone was recorded only once. The V and J genes are TRBV4-1 and TRBJ1-4; 7 bases are shared with TRBD1. CDR1 MGHRA and CDR2 YSYEKL come from the germline V gene. With V trimmed by 2 bases and J by 5 bases, 14 bases remained unmatched. The CDR3 length is 18 residues. CDR3 in amino acids: CASSQNRDRPDRNEKLFF. The CDR3 region has the DNA TGCGCCAGCAGCCAAAACCGGGACAGACCCGATCGGAATGAAAAACTGTTTTTT.